This T cell receptor (beta chain) emerged from a study of identical twins. Whole-study findings and limits: The models systematically underestimated how much out-of-frame TCR alpha was shared in monozygotic twins. Excess sharing between twins was weaker in beta out-of-frame sequences.

Carrying unique molecular identifiers, the cDNA also gained a universal primer site through template switching. One entry per CDR3 protein, called by TCRdb with MiXCR from the 5' RACE reads. The sample shows 1,800,000 or so distinct CDR3 sequences, around a third of them seen only once. As concerns this clonotype: Its target is unknown.

Sequences were obtained from cord blood. This TCR derives from a newborn girl in good health.

CDR3 sequence: CASRPDGLAKREGTGELFF. The CDR3 DNA reads as TGTGCCAGCAGGCCCGATGGACTAGCGAAACGCGAGGGCACCGGGGAGCTGTTTTTT. The chain recombines TRBV3-1 with TRBJ2-2; 9 nucleotides align to TRBD2. CDR1 is LGHDT and CDR2 is YNNKEL in the germline V gene (reference sequence). After removal of 6 bases from V and 4 bases from J, the junction contained 18 bases not matched to a gene. The CDR3 covers 19 residues.